Each of the 31 T cell receptor beta chains below was sequenced from the same sample in a study of blood T cell repertoires in COVID-19. TCRdb's copy holds only in-frame clones and misses some; the assay was immunoSEQ multiplex PCR. This sample has more than 85,000 clones, with almost 90% found just once. Material: peripheral blood. These receptor sequences come from a man aged 50-60 years with COVID-19, enrolled during active disease.

The rearrangement uses TRBV6-5 and TRBJ2-3; weak D call: TRBD2 (5 bases). Trimming left V 0 bases short and J 2 bases short, with 12 bases between. Germline-derived CDR1 and CDR2 are MNHEY and SVGAGI. This CDR3 is built from 16 residues. The CDR3: CASSYSTTGYTDTQYF. The DNA of the CDR3 is TGTGCCAGCAGTTACTCGACTACTGGGTACACAGATACGCAGTATTTT.

CDR3 in amino acids: CSVGRGGPLNEQFF. The CDR3 DNA sequence: TGCAGCGTTGGACGGGGGGGGCCTCTGAATGAGCAGTTCTTC. The J gene is TRBJ2-1, the V gene TRBV29-1; 8 positions agree with TRBD2. J was trimmed by 7 bases and V by 4 bases; bases with no gene match: 9. In germline, CDR1 is SQVTM, CDR2 ANQGSEA. The CDR3 spans 14 residues.

J is TRBJ2-7 and V is TRBV11-1; D is possibly TRBD1 (5 bases). The germline CDR1 and CDR2 sequences are SGHAT and FQDESV (reference sequence). The CDR3 sequence is 14 residues long. With 5 bases removed from V and 7 bases from J, the gap between germline ends came to 18 bases. The chain's CDR3 is CASSPDTRSPEQYF. The CDR3 DNA reads as TGTGCCAGCAGCCCGGACACTCGGAGTCCGGAGCAGTACTTC.

V and J are TRBV19 and TRBJ1-2; possible D gene TRBD1, 6 bases. Trimming removed 2 bases at V and 6 bases at J, with 10 bases between. The CDR3 is 13 residues long. Germline CDR1 LNHDA, CDR2 SQIVND (reference sequence). DNA of the CDR3: TGTGCCAGTAGTATAAACAGGGCTCATGGCTACACCTTC. This translates into CASSINRAHGYTF.

The chain carries TRBV10-3 and TRBJ2-5; D is unclear. The V gene lost 1 base and the J gene lost 5 bases, with 5 bases spanning the gap. The CDR3 totals 12 residues. The germline CDR1 and CDR2 sequences are ENHRY and SYGVKD. Here the CDR3 reads CAISEYTETQYF. CDR3 DNA sequence: TGTGCCATCAGTGAGTACACGGAGACCCAGTACTTC.

The genes are TRBV30 and TRBJ2-2; 14 nucleotides agree with TRBD2. The CDR3 runs to 17 residues. Trimming removed 4 bases from V and 1 base from J; junction bases left unmatched: 5. Germline V lookup: CDR1 GTSNPN, CDR2 SVGIG (reference sequence). As DNA, the CDR3 is TGTGCCTGGAAGGGACTAGCGGGGGCCATGAACACCGGGGAGCTGTTTTTT. It encodes CAWKGLAGAMNTGELFF.

The chain is built from TRBV20-1 and TRBJ2-2, with 8 nucleotides matching TRBD1. In germline, CDR1 is DFQATT, CDR2 SNEGSKA (reference sequence). Trimming at V came to 3 bases and at J to 6 bases, leaving 9 bases not matched to a gene. The CDR3 runs 15 residues. CDR3 bases: TGCAGTGCTAGTTTCGGCAGGGGGCTGGCCGGGGAGCTGTTTTTT. Translated: CSASFGRGLAGELFF.

The chain employs TRBV19 and TRBJ1-5, with TRBD1 identical over 8 bases. The CDR3 is made up of 16 amino acids. With V trimmed by 7 bases and J by 3 bases, 11 bases remained unmatched. From germline, CDR1 is LNHDA and CDR2 SQIVND (reference sequence). CDR3: CASTNYRDRINQPQHF. In nucleotides, the CDR3 is TGTGCCAGTACCAATTACCGGGACAGGATCAATCAGCCCCAGCATTTT.

The rearrangement uses TRBV4-3 and TRBJ1-1; perhaps TRBD1 as D (5 bases). This CDR3 contains 18 residues. The V end lost 1 base, the J end lost 4 bases, and 22 bases lay between the germline ends. The germline V gene encodes CDR1 LGHNA and CDR2 YSLEER. This CDR3 is CASSQVSRWGEGGTEAFF. CDR3 nucleotides: TGCGCCAGCAGCCAAGTTTCAAGGTGGGGGGAGGGTGGCACTGAAGCTTTCTTT.

This rearrangement joins TRBV27 to TRBJ1-2; TRBD1 matches 8 bases. CDR3 length: 18 residues. V lost 2 bases and J lost 0; bases outside the gene matches: 11. Germline values: CDR1 MNHEY, CDR2 SMNVEV (reference sequence). CDR3 amino acids: CASSLGGQGGYPNYGYTF. CDR3 DNA: TGTGCCAGCAGTTTAGGAGGACAGGGCGGGTACCCTAACTATGGCTACACCTTC.

This sequence joins TRBV7-9 and TRBJ2-2; 8 nucleotides agree with TRBD1. J was trimmed by 1 base and V by 3 bases; bases with no gene match: 1. This CDR3 has 15 amino acids. Germline V gene sequence: CDR1 SEHNR, CDR2 FQNEAQ (reference sequence). CDR3 sequence: CASSFRGQNTGELFF. The DNA for the CDR3 is TGTGCCAGCAGCTTCAGGGGGCAGAACACCGGGGAGCTGTTTTTT.

This clone was observed a handful of times. The rearrangement joins TRBV7-9 to TRBJ2-5; the match to TRBD2 covers 7 bases. CDR3 length equals 14 residues. V trimming: 1 base; J trimming: 3 bases; junction bases outside the gene matches: 2. From germline, CDR1 is SEHNR and CDR2 FQNEAQ (reference sequence). This CDR3 is CASSLGSGKETQYF. As DNA, the CDR3 is TGTGCCAGCAGCTTAGGAAGCGGGAAAGAGACCCAGTACTTC.

This chain links TRBV10-2 with TRBJ1-3; TRBD1 is a possible D gene (6 bases). The CDR3 sequence is 15 residues long. Trimming took 8 bases from V and 2 from J, leaving 16 bases between them. Germline V gene data show CDR1 as WSHSY and CDR2 as SAAADI. The chain's CDR3 is CASSGGRMAGNTIYF. The CDR3 DNA reads as TGCGCCAGCTCGGGGGGGCGCATGGCTGGAAACACCATATATTTT.

This chain connects TRBV30 to TRBJ1-2, with a possible D match to TRBD1 (5 bases). The germline V gene has CDR1 GTSNPN and CDR2 SVGIG (reference sequence). The CDR3 covers 15 residues. Trimming pared 7 bases from V and 2 bases from J, leaving 20 bases between. In DNA, the CDR3 is TGTGCCTCGAGCTCCCGTTGGGGGAGGAACTATGGCTACACCTTC. Translation gives CASSSRWGRNYGYTF.

The chain couples TRBV7-6 to TRBJ2-1; 11 positions agree with TRBD2. This CDR3 contains 17 residues. Trimming at V came to 4 bases and at J to 3 bases, leaving 8 bases not matched to a gene. Germline CDR1 SGHVS, CDR2 FNYEAQ. CDR3 in amino acids: CASSSIAGGTLYNEQFF. The CDR3 DNA follows: TGTGCCAGCAGCTCCATAGCGGGGGGGACCCTCTACAATGAGCAGTTCTTC.

The genes are TRBV6-5 and TRBJ2-7; 10 bases line up with TRBD2. The ends lost 6 bases at V and 4 bases at J; junction bases unmatched: 9. CDR1 and CDR2 from the germline V gene are MNHEY and SVGAGI. The CDR3 runs to 15 residues. CDR3: CASSLSDSGGYEQYF. In DNA, the CDR3 is TGTGCCAGCAGCTTGTCAGATAGCGGGGGGTACGAGCAGTACTTC.

The chain joins TRBV6-5 to TRBJ2-2; D gene ambiguous. CDR3 length: 15 residues. Trimming left V 4 bases short and J 5 bases short, with 14 bases between. Per the germline V gene, CDR1 is MNHEY and CDR2 is SVGAGI. CDR3 in DNA: TGTGCCAGCAGTTTCTACCCCGGCGGAACCGGGGAGCTGTTTTTT. Translation: CASSFYPGGTGELFF.

The rearrangement uses TRBV20-1 and TRBJ2-1; 8 nucleotides align to TRBD2. CDR1 and CDR2 (germline): DFQATT, SNEGSKA (reference sequence). Trimming removed 3 bases from V and 4 bases from J; junction bases left unmatched: 14. The CDR3 is 17 residues long. CDR3 protein: CSASPRGRLAYYNEQFF. DNA of the CDR3: TGCAGTGCTAGTCCCCGAGGTAGACTAGCGTATTACAATGAGCAGTTCTTC.

This CDR3 reads CASSVTTQGTEAFF. In nucleotides, the CDR3 is TGTGCCAGCAGCGTCACAACACAGGGTACTGAAGCTTTCTTT. The J gene is TRBJ1-1, the V gene TRBV9; a possible D gene is TRBD1 (6 bases). This CDR3 has 14 amino acids. Trimming took 2 bases from V and 5 from J, leaving 13 bases between them. Germline CDR1 SGDLS, CDR2 YYNGEE.

Here the CDR3 reads CASSQSGTDNSPLHF. DNA of the CDR3: TGTGCCAGCAGCCAATCCGGGACAGATAATTCACCCCTCCACTTT. This sequence joins TRBV16 and TRBJ1-6, with TRBD1 matching over 7 bases. CDR3 length equals 15 residues. V gave up 0 bases and J gave up 5 bases; unmatched junction bases: 1. Germline V gene sequence: CDR1 KGHSY, CDR2 FQNENV.

The chain uses TRBV15 and TRBJ2-1, with unresolved D. V was cut by 0 bases and J by 10 bases, with 7 bases left in between. Looked up from germline, CDR1 is LNHNV and CDR2 is YYDKDF (reference sequence). The CDR3 consists of 12 residues. In nucleotides, the CDR3 is TGTGCCACCAGCAGAGATCTGGGCGAGCAGTTCTTC. The encoded protein is CATSRDLGEQFF.

This chain connects TRBV9 to TRBJ2-2; tentative D call: TRBD1 (5 bases). Trimming cost V 7 bases and J 1 base, with 8 bases left between them. The CDR3 is 13 residues long. Germline loops: CDR1 SGDLS, CDR2 YYNGEE. CDR3 bases: TGTGCCAGCGAAGGACAGAACACCGGGGAGCTGTTTTTT. Translated: CASEGQNTGELFF.

The chain recombines TRBV7-9 with TRBJ1-6; perhaps TRBD1 as D (6 bases). The V end lost 4 bases, the J end lost 9 bases, and 16 bases lay between the germline ends. The CDR3 has 15 amino acids. The germline gives CDR1 SEHNR, CDR2 FQNEAQ (reference sequence). CDR3 coding DNA: TGTGCCAGCAGCTCTGGACAGCTAAGTAGTTCACCCCTCCACTTT. Protein product: CASSSGQLSSSPLHF. Supplemented by reference TRBV7-9 and TRBJ1-6, the full variable domain reads DTGVSQNPRHKITKRGQNVTFRCDPISEHNRLYWYRQTLGQGPEFLTYFQNEAQLEKSRLLSDRFSAERPKGSFSTLEIQRTEQGDSAMYLCASSSGQLSSSPLHFGNGTRLTVT.

Here the CDR3 reads CASSFQSGRTEAFF. As DNA, the CDR3 is TGCGCCAGCAGCTTCCAATCAGGGCGGACTGAAGCTTTCTTT. The chain joins TRBV5-1 to TRBJ1-1, with D possibly TRBD1 on 5 matching bases. Trimming shortened V by 2 bases and J by 5 bases, and 13 bases separated the two germline ends. CDR3 size: 14 residues. Germline lookup yields CDR1 SGHRS and CDR2 YFSETQ.

J is TRBJ2-7 and V is TRBV5-1; TRBD1 agrees at 7 bases. CDR1 is SGHRS, CDR2 YFSETQ, per germline. The CDR3 spans 16 residues. With V trimmed by 1 base and J by 3 bases, 10 bases remained unmatched. The CDR3 is CASSLSLTGQFYEQYF. CDR3 in DNA: TGCGCCAGCAGCTTGAGTTTGACGGGACAGTTCTACGAGCAGTACTTC.

This rearrangement joins TRBV4-1 to TRBJ1-1, with 8 positions matching TRBD1. Germline V gene sequence: CDR1 MGHRA, CDR2 YSYEKL. The V gene end was trimmed by 1 base and the J gene end by 1 base; junction bases not matched to a gene: 8. The CDR3 is 17 residues long. The CDR3 DNA sequence: TGCGCCAGCAGCCAAGTACCCAACAGGGGGAGGAACACTGAAGCTTTCTTT. Its protein product is CASSQVPNRGRNTEAFF.

The chain links TRBV5-6 to TRBJ2-2; TRBD1 agrees at 7 bases. V gave up 5 bases and J gave up 2 bases; unmatched junction bases: 6. Germline V lookup: CDR1 SGHDT, CDR2 YYEEEE. The CDR3 has 15 amino acids. The CDR3 here is CASSWDRSNTGELFF. The CDR3 DNA is TGTGCCAGCAGTTGGGACAGATCTAACACCGGGGAGCTGTTTTTT.

The chain has TRBV7-9 and TRBJ2-5, with D possibly matching TRBD1 (6 bases). Germline V gene lookup returns CDR1 SEHNR and CDR2 FQNEAQ (reference sequence). Deletions cut 1 base from V and 3 bases from J, with 15 bases between. There are 16 residues in the CDR3. The CDR3 spells CASSLVGQGIEETQYF. The CDR3 bases are TGTGCCAGCAGCTTAGTTGGCCAGGGGATCGAAGAGACCCAGTACTTC.

The gene calls are TRBV7-3 and TRBJ2-7, with 7 bases fitting TRBD1. Trimming removed 0 bases from V and 6 bases from J; junction bases left unmatched: 8. The V gene's germline CDR1 is SGHTA and CDR2 FQGTGA. The length of the CDR3 is 15 residues. Written as DNA, the CDR3 is TGTGCCAGCAGCTTAACTGGGACAGCCTCTATCGAGCAGTACTTC. The encoded protein is CASSLTGTASIEQYF.

The chain recombines TRBV5-1 with TRBJ1-1, with TRBD1 identical over 9 bases. The CDR3 runs to 15 residues. Losses at the gene ends were 4 bases for V and 3 bases for J; bases not matched to a gene: 7. Germline V gene data show CDR1 as SGHRS and CDR2 as YFSETQ. The chain's CDR3 is CASSNPGQGYTEAFF. DNA for the CDR3: TGCGCCAGCAGCAATCCCGGACAGGGGTACACTGAAGCTTTCTTT. Full variable domain (rest looked up from reference TRBV5-1 and TRBJ1-1): KAGVTQTPRYLIKTRGQQVTLSCSPISGHRSVSWYQQTPGQGLQFLFEYFSETQRNKGNFPGRFSGRQFSNSRSEMNVSTLELGDSALYLCASSNPGQGYTEAFFGQGTRLTVV.

The chain couples TRBV5-4 to TRBJ1-3, with D uncertain. V was clipped by 1 base and J by 4 bases, with 12 bases between them. The V gene's germline CDR1 is SGHNT and CDR2 YYREEE (reference sequence). CDR3 length: 15 amino acids. CDR3 loop: CASSLRGSAGNTIYF. The CDR3, as DNA: TGTGCCAGCAGCTTGCGGGGATCGGCCGGAAACACCATATATTTT.